A selection of T cell receptor beta chains follows, all from one sample in a study of read filtering for tumor transcriptome and immune sequencing. TCRdb reanalysed the reads using MiXCR and keeps one entry per CDR3 protein. The table shows some 130,000 distinct CDR3 sequences, with around 13% occurring only once. Sequencing was done on a sample of a population of CD138-negative cells sorted from bone marrow. These receptors came from a donor aged 40 or older with multiple myeloma. CDR3s include the opening cysteine and the closing phenylalanine or tryptophan. The D gene is left open where the match is weak. Expanded clones get a size class; other rows say once, few or many, or leave the size out.

j_call v_call clone_size d_call cdr3_aa cdr3_nt
TRBJ2-1 TRBV7-8 many TRBD1 CASSSPGTGVSNEQFF TGTGCCAGCAGCTCGCCCGGGACAGGGGTTTCCAATGAGCAGTTCTTC
TRBJ2-1 TRBV20-1 few TRBD2 CSLYTGTSLLRGEQFF TGCAGCTTATACACCGGGACTAGCTTACTCAGGGGTGAGCAGTTCTTC
TRBJ2-7 TRBV2 many TRBD2 CASNSGTSSYEQYF TGTGCCAGCAACTCCGGGACTAGCAGTTACGAGCAGTACTTC
TRBJ2-3 TRBV4-1 few NA CASSQQRPSTDTQYF TGCGCCAGCAGCCAGCAGCGGCCTAGCACAGATACGCAGTATTTT
TRBJ2-2 TRBV5-1 few NA CASSLGRTAYAGELFF TGCGCCAGCAGCTTGGGACGGACAGCCTACGCCGGGGAGCTGTTTTTT
TRBJ2-2 TRBV7-9 many NA CASHWTANTGELFF TGTGCCAGCCATTGGACAGCGAACACCGGGGAGCTGTTTTTT
TRBJ1-2 TRBV13 few NA CASSLRVNYGYTF TGTGCCAGCAGCTTACGGGTAAACTATGGCTACACCTTC
TRBJ2-7 TRBV20-1 many NA CSAREQGSSYEQYF TGCAGTGCTAGGGAACAGGGTTCGTCCTACGAGCAGTACTTC
TRBJ1-5 TRBV10-3 many NA CAISAAGESNQPQHF TGTGCCATCAGTGCGGCAGGGGAAAGCAATCAGCCCCAGCATTTT
TRBJ2-3 TRBV7-9 many NA CASSFLPSPSTDTQYF TGTGCCAGCAGCTTTTTGCCTAGCCCTAGCACAGATACGCAGTATTTT
TRBJ2-2 TRBV7-9 many NA CASEDRENTGELFF TGTGCCAGCGAGGACCGCGAGAACACCGGGGAGCTGTTTTTT
TRBJ2-1 TRBV19 many NA CASSITGGNEQFF TGTGCCAGTAGTATAACAGGAGGCAATGAGCAGTTCTTC
TRBJ2-7 TRBV27 NA NA CTSSRFRGPGRYEQYF TGTACCAGCAGTCGCTTTAGGGGACCCGGAAGGTACGAGCAGTACTTC
TRBJ2-7 TRBV7-9 many NA CASSRPGSGLYEQYF TGTGCCAGCAGCCGCCCGGGTAGCGGATTATACGAGCAGTACTTC
TRBJ2-1 TRBV5-1 many TRBD2 CASSMRRLLAGGVINDEQFF TGCGCCAGCAGCATGAGACGGTTACTAGCGGGAGGCGTCATAAATGATGAGCAGTTCTTC
TRBJ2-7 TRBV11-2 few TRBD1 CASGSTGGKVYEQYF TGTGCCAGCGGCTCAACAGGGGGCAAGGTTTACGAGCAGTACTTC
TRBJ1-1 TRBV9 many TRBD1 CASSIGTGRTEAFF TGTGCCAGCAGCATTGGGACAGGGCGGACTGAAGCTTTCTTT
TRBJ2-2 TRBV7-2 NA TRBD2 CASSRSPRGGRGAGELFF TGTGCCAGCAGCCGCTCTCCCAGGGGCGGGAGGGGAGCCGGGGAGCTGTTTTTT
TRBJ1-4 TRBV5-6 many NA CASTTGRLNEKLFF TGTGCCAGCACCACGGGACGGTTGAATGAAAAACTGTTTTTT
TRBJ1-1 TRBV12-5 many TRBD1 CASGSGQGMNTEAFF TGTGCTAGTGGTTCTGGACAGGGGATGAACACTGAAGCTTTCTTT
TRBJ2-1 TRBV12-3/TRBV12-4 many NA CASSLAGAGEQFF TGTGCCAGCAGTTTAGCGGGAGCAGGAGAGCAGTTCTTC
TRBJ1-2 TRBV3-1 many NA CASSLGHYGYTF TGTGCCAGCAGCTTGGGTCACTATGGCTACACCTTC
TRBJ1-2 TRBV29-1 many NA CSVARNYGYTF TGCAGCGTTGCAAGGAACTATGGCTACACCTTC
TRBJ2-5 TRBV29-1 NA TRBD2 CSERSGTQETQYF TGCAGCGAGCGTAGCGGGACCCAAGAGACCCAGTACTTC
TRBJ1-2 TRBV18 many NA CASSPLQEPYGYTF TGTGCCAGCTCACCCTTACAGGAGCCCTATGGCTACACCTTC
TRBJ2-7 TRBV29-1 many TRBD1 CSVEIVQGVYEQYF TGCAGCGTTGAAATCGTCCAGGGGGTATACGAGCAGTACTTC
TRBJ1-5 TRBV3-1 many NA CASSLDRREPQHF TGTGCCAGCAGCCTTGACAGACGAGAGCCCCAGCATTTT
TRBJ2-1 TRBV6-5 many NA CASSWTATSYNEQFF TGTGCCAGCAGCTGGACAGCGACCTCCTACAATGAGCAGTTCTTC
TRBJ1-1 TRBV2 many TRBD1 CASRLRQGMNTEAFF TGTGCCAGCAGACTCCGACAGGGGATGAACACTGAAGCTTTCTTT
TRBJ2-1 TRBV4-1 many NA CASSQVLGDSGYSYNEQFF TGCGCCAGCAGCCAGGTCCTAGGGGATAGCGGTTACTCCTACAATGAGCAGTTCTTC
TRBJ2-1 TRBV15 many TRBD2 CATSREVAGNSEQFF TGTGCCACCAGCAGAGAGGTAGCGGGAAACTCAGAGCAGTTCTTC
TRBJ2-3 TRBV12-3/TRBV12-4 many TRBD1 CASSLRGQVSTDTQYF TGTGCCAGCAGTTTACGGGGACAGGTTAGCACAGATACGCAGTATTTT